This T cell receptor (beta chain) was identified during a study of blood T cell repertoires in COVID-19. Study overall: T cells, B-cell-depleted T cells, or PBMCs supplied cDNA or gDNA.

The participants were between about 18 and 90 years old and came from roughly 25 US areas. In assigning cohorts, the study relied on participant-reported clinical history. How the authors handled the data: Estimates of nucleated cell counts were drawn from the amplification of reference gene primers. Produced via immunoSEQ multiplex PCR; TCRdb's table is partial and in-frame only. The DNA gave D and trimming, while V, J and clone size come from that table. The data show 200,000 or so clones, around 90% seen once. Germline lookup yields CDR1 MNHEY and CDR2 SMNVEV (reference sequence). The V and J ends lost 0 bases and 1 base respectively, with 12 bases between them. CDR3 length: 16 residues.

The gene calls are TRBV27 and TRBJ1-1; a weak D match, TRBD1 (5 bases). This TCR was sampled from a woman under 40 who had recovered from COVID-19. Sequenced input: PBMCs or T cells enriched from blood (not recorded which). The CDR3 loop reads CASSLSTSRANTEAFF. The CDR3 region has the DNA TGTGCCAGCAGTTTATCCACCTCCAGGGCGAACACTGAAGCTTTCTTT.